This entry features one T cell receptor beta chain sequence. Its antigen remains unidentified. This entry belongs to a study of a mutant IDH1 vaccine in newly diagnosed glioma. As for the study in general: It was radiotherapy, temozolomide, or both that patients received previously, with most receiving both.

Study observations and caveats: Changes in the top peripheral T cell clonotypes seemingly had no bearing on pseudoprogression.

The germline V gene has CDR1 SGHDN and CDR2 FVKESK. CDR3 length: 18 amino acids. Trimming cost V 0 bases and J 5 bases, with 22 bases left between them. Time point here: baseline, week 1 (first vaccination visit). The sample's treatment: pre-vaccination baseline after standard-of-care therapy. Using immunoSEQ multiplex PCR, the repertoire was profiled, and TCRdb retains in-frame clones only, with some absent. In the table there are 25,000 to 35,000 clones, around 80% of which are singletons. The sequence came from a man aged 25 to 45 with glioma. Sequenced here: PBMCs, sampled from a glioma patient treated with radiotherapy, temozolomide or both. This chain connects TRBV14 to TRBJ2-5; D is perhaps TRBD2 (6 bases). CDR3 region: CASSQERPSDPGRETQYF. The DNA for the CDR3 is TGTGCCAGCAGCCAAGAACGGCCGTCGGACCCGGGGAGGGAGACCCAGTACTTC.